What follows are 20 T cell receptor beta chains derived from one specimen sequenced in a study of T cells in Graves' hyperthyroidism and ophthalmopathy. Amplified TCR beta CDR3 regions derived from RNA transcripts. Carried out on the TCR CDR3, a first-round RT-PCR used the HTBI primer set. TCRdb re-derived calls from the multiplex PCR reads in MiXCR, one entry per CDR3 protein. The sample includes around 300,000 distinct CDR3 sequences, approximately 13% of them seen just once. The material sequenced was blood. Receptors originate from a woman between 40 and 55 years old with Graves' hyperthyroidism.

The chain joins TRBV11-3 to TRBJ2-1, with D perhaps assigned TRBD1 or TRBD2 (7 bases each). Germline CDR1 reads SGHNT; CDR2 reads YENEEA. The ends were cut back, 1 base at V and 2 bases at J, with 21 bases in the middle. The CDR3 length is 19 residues. CDR3 sequence reads: CASSLGHEGGGSAYNEQFF. CDR3 DNA: TGTGCCAGCAGCTTAGGACACGAAGGGGGCGGGAGCGCCTACAATGAGCAGTTCTTC.

This clonotype was detected many times. The chain carries TRBV5-6 and TRBJ1-2; 9 positions match TRBD1. The CDR3 covers 14 residues. Losses at the gene ends were 3 bases for V and 2 bases for J; bases not matched to a gene: 2. Germline CDR1 reads SGHDT; CDR2 reads YYEEEE. The CDR3 DNA reads as TGTGCCAGCAGCTACAGGGGGCACAACTATGGCTACACCTTC. Translation gives CASSYRGHNYGYTF.

This clonotype was found a few times. The J gene is TRBJ2-7, the V gene TRBV6-1, with D tentatively TRBD1 (6 bases). V shed 6 bases and J shed 2 bases, with 17 bases lying between them. Per the germline V gene, CDR1 is MNHNS and CDR2 is SASEGT. The CDR3 is made up of 15 amino acids. The CDR3 bases are TGTGCCAGCAGAACCGGGACACCCTTTCCCTACGAGCAGTACTTC. It translates to CASRTGTPFPYEQYF.

The table lists this clonotype with many counts. The gene calls are TRBV28 and TRBJ1-5; D perhaps matches TRBD1 (5 bases). V was clipped by 5 bases and J by 5 bases, with 16 bases between them. Germline-derived CDR1 and CDR2 are MDHEN and SYDVKM. The CDR3 spans 15 residues. CDR3 sequence reads: CASSPHSGGYQPQHF. The CDR3, as DNA: TGTGCCAGCAGTCCCCACAGTGGGGGGTATCAGCCCCAGCATTTT.

This clonotype was observed at least ten times. V gene TRBV7-2 combines with J gene TRBJ2-5; perhaps TRBD1 as D (5 bases). V lost 4 bases and J 0 bases, leaving 9 bases between the germline ends. CDR1 and CDR2 (germline): SGHTA, FQGNSA. The CDR3 has 14 residues. CDR3 DNA sequence: TGTGCCAGCAGCTACAAGGGGAACCAAGAGACCCAGTACTTC. Translation gives CASSYKGNQETQYF.

Ten or more counts support this clonotype. This likely comes from a read error, as the CDR3 has no conserved phenylalanine or tryptophan at its end. The chain couples TRBV6-1 to TRBJ1-1; D is unresolved. V lost 5 bases and J 2 bases, leaving 9 bases between the germline ends. CDR1 MNHNS and CDR2 SASEGT come from the germline V gene. This CDR3 contains 13 residues. The CDR3 region is CASSLHPNTEAFL. The CDR3 bases are TGTGCCAGCAGTTTACACCCCAACACTGAAGCTTTCCTT.

In this sample, this clonotype turned up many times. V gene TRBV29-1 combines with J gene TRBJ2-2, with TRBD2 matching over 7 bases. J was trimmed by 1 base and V by 4 bases; bases with no gene match: 6. The V gene's germline CDR1 is SQVTM and CDR2 ANQGSEA. This CDR3 region has 15 residues. The CDR3 DNA follows: TGCAGCGTTGTGAGTTCTAGCGGGAACACCGGGGAGCTGTTTTTT. Protein sequence: CSVVSSSGNTGELFF.

This clonotype was observed many times. CDR3 bases: TGTGCCAGCAGGAAGGGGACAGGGGAGAGGTCGGAGACCCAGTACTTC. This encodes CASRKGTGERSETQYF. V gene TRBV5-8 combines with J gene TRBJ2-5; TRBD1 agrees at 10 bases. The germline V gene has CDR1 SGHTS and CDR2 YDEGEE. Trimming at V came to 5 bases and at J to 5 bases, leaving 12 bases not matched to a gene. The CDR3 loop spans 16 amino acids. The full variable domain, with the rest looked up from reference TRBV5-8 and TRBJ2-5, is EAGVTQSPTHLIKTRGQQATLRCSPISGHTSVYWYQQALGLGLQFLLWYDEGEERNRGNFPPRFSGRQFPNYSSELNVNALELEDSALYLCASRKGTGERSETQYFGPGTRLLVL.

V gene TRBV28 combines with J gene TRBJ1-2; the D gene is possibly TRBD1 (6 bases). Germline V gene lookup returns CDR1 MDHEN and CDR2 SYDVKM. V dropped 10 bases and J dropped 4 bases, with 13 bases sitting between them. The CDR3 has 12 amino acids. The CDR3 reads CATTKGGYGYTF. The DNA for the CDR3 is TGTGCCACAACAAAAGGGGGCTATGGCTACACCTTC.

There are many counts of this clonotype. The chain couples TRBV6-5 to TRBJ2-1; possibly TRBD2 for D (6 bases). Germline V gives CDR1 MNHEY, CDR2 SVGAGI. The CDR3 is 18 residues long. Trimming removed 2 bases at V and 5 bases at J, with 22 bases between. The CDR3 protein is CASSYGSLQGGRHNEQFF. The CDR3 bases are TGTGCCAGCAGTTACGGTAGTCTCCAGGGTGGGAGGCACAATGAGCAGTTCTTC.

This clonotype was counted ten times or more. The V gene is TRBV19, the J gene TRBJ1-1; D gene unclear. Looked up from germline, CDR1 is LNHDA and CDR2 is SQIVND (reference sequence). The CDR3 has 12 amino acids. Trimming left V 7 bases short and J 3 bases short, with 9 bases between. CDR3 coding DNA: TGTGCCAGTACCGGACGGTACACTGAAGCTTTCTTT. Its translation: CASTGRYTEAFF.

The chain carries TRBV18 and TRBJ2-5, with 8 positions matching TRBD1. J was trimmed by 4 bases and V by 3 bases; bases with no gene match: 10. This CDR3 has 16 residues. Germline lookup yields CDR1 KGHSH and CDR2 LQKENI. The DNA of the CDR3 is TGTGCCAGCTCACCCCGGACGCAGGGGGCCGGAGAGACCCAGTACTTC. The encoded protein is CASSPRTQGAGETQYF.

This clonotype was counted ten times or more. CDR3 DNA sequence: TGCGCCAGCAGCTTGGACGGCTCCTACAATGAGCAGTTCTTC. This translates into CASSLDGSYNEQFF. This sequence joins TRBV5-1 and TRBJ2-1; D is unresolved. Trimming stripped 0 bases from V and 0 bases from J, with 4 bases between. CDR1 and CDR2 from the germline V gene are SGHRS and YFSETQ. The CDR3 has 14 amino acids.

This clonotype was picked up many times. The genes are TRBV19 and TRBJ2-7, with TRBD1 as a possible D gene (6 bases). The CDR3 is made up of 15 amino acids. The ends were cut back, 5 bases at V and 0 bases at J, with 14 bases in the middle. Germline CDR1 and CDR2: LNHDA and SQIVND (reference sequence). CDR3 in DNA: TGTGCCAGTAGTTCGGACAGCCAAACCTCCTACGAGCAGTACTTC. Protein product: CASSSDSQTSYEQYF.

This clonotype was seen ten or more times. Here the CDR3 reads CASSPDRGRNIQYF. The DNA for the CDR3 is TGTGCCAGCAGCCCAGACAGGGGTCGAAACATTCAGTACTTC. The chain has TRBV7-2 and TRBJ2-4, with TRBD1 identical over 8 bases. CDR1 and CDR2 (germline): SGHTA, FQGNSA. V trimming: 5 bases; J trimming: 6 bases; junction bases outside the gene matches: 6. The CDR3 runs 14 residues. Complete variable domain (other parts from reference TRBV7-2 and TRBJ2-4): GAGVSQSPSNKVTEKGKDVELRCDPISGHTALYWYRQSLGQGLEFLIYFQGNSAPDKSGLPSDRFSAERTGGSVSTLTIQRTQQEDSAVYLCASSPDRGRNIQYFGAGTRLSVL.

This clonotype was picked up a small number of times. A much larger clone sits a single nucleotide away, making a read error possible. This chain links TRBV28 with TRBJ2-5; D remains unclear. The CDR3 contains 12 residues. From germline, CDR1 is MDHEN and CDR2 SYDVKM. CDR3 region: CASWLRLETQCF. CDR3 bases: TGTGCCAGCTGGCTAAGGTTAGAGACCCAGTGCTTC. The complete variable domain, with remaining parts taken from reference TRBV28 and TRBJ2-5, reads DVKVTQSSRYLVKRTGEKVFLECVQDMDHENMFWYRQDPGLGLRLIYFSYDVKMKEKGDIPEGYSVSREKKERFSLILESASTNQTSMYLCASWLRLETQCFGPGTRLLVL.

The table lists this clonotype with many counts. The chain combines TRBV30 with TRBJ2-5; 10 positions agree with TRBD2. The germline V gene has CDR1 GTSNPN and CDR2 SVGIG (reference sequence). The trim removed 5 bases at V and 7 bases at J, leaving 4 bases unmatched. The CDR3 loop spans 12 amino acids. The CDR3 sequence: CAWSGTSATQYF. CDR3 sequence (DNA): TGTGCCTGGTCAGGGACTAGCGCGACCCAGTACTTC.

This clonotype appeared many times. This CDR3 reads CASSYRRLAAYNEQFF. The DNA for the CDR3 is TGTGCCAGCAGTTACCGAAGACTAGCGGCCTACAATGAGCAGTTCTTC. This chain links TRBV27 with TRBJ2-1, with 9 bases lining up with TRBD2. CDR1 MNHEY and CDR2 SMNVEV come from the germline V gene (reference sequence). This CDR3 region has 16 residues. The V and J ends lost 4 bases and 2 bases, in that order; junction bases with no gene match: 6.

Many counts were recorded for this clonotype. The J gene is TRBJ1-1, the V gene TRBV28; TRBD1 matches at 7 bases. The V gene's germline CDR1 is MDHEN and CDR2 SYDVKM. V lost 6 bases, J lost 0 bases, and 10 bases stayed unmatched. The CDR3 covers 16 residues. This CDR3 reads CASRTGTAGLNTEAFF. DNA of the CDR3: TGTGCCAGCAGGACCGGGACAGCAGGTCTGAACACTGAAGCTTTCTTT.

This chain links TRBV19 with TRBJ2-3; no reliable D call. Germline V gives CDR1 LNHDA, CDR2 SQIVND (reference sequence). V dropped 4 bases and J dropped 1 base, with 12 bases sitting between them. There are 15 residues in the CDR3. CDR3 protein: CASSSPRVGTDTQYF. The CDR3 DNA reads TGTGCCAGTAGTAGCCCCCGGGTTGGCACAGATACGCAGTATTTT.